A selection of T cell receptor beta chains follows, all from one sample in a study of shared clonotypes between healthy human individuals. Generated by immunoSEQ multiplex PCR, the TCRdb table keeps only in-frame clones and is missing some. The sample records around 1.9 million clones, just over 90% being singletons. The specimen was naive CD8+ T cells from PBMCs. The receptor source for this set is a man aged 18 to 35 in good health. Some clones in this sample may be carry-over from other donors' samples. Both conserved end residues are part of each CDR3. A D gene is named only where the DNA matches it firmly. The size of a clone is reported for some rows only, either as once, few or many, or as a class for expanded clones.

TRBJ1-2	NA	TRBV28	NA	CASRGDTSYGYTF	TGTGCCAGCAGAGGGGACACTTCCTATGGCTACACCTTC
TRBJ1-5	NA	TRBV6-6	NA	CASSYSAGVQPQHF	TGTGCCAGCAGTTACTCGGCAGGGGTCCAGCCCCAGCATTTT
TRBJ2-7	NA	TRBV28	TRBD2	CASSLWLHSGKESYEQYF	TGTGCCAGCAGTTTATGGCTCCATAGCGGGAAGGAATCCTACGAGCAGTACTTC
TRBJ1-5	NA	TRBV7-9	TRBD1	CASTFDRGHSNQPQHF	TGTGCCAGCACCTTTGACAGGGGACATAGCAATCAGCCCCAGCATTTT
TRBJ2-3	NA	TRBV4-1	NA	CASSQDRTRGDTQYF	TGCGCCAGCAGCCAAGACCGTACCCGGGGAGATACGCAGTATTTT
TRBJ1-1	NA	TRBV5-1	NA	CASTPGQMNTEAFF	TGCGCCAGCACCCCCGGGCAAATGAACACTGAAGCTTTCTTT
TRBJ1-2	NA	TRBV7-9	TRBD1	CASSLGQGSPYGYTF	TGTGCCAGCAGCCTCGGACAGGGATCTCCCTATGGCTACACCTTC
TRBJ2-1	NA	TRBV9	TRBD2	CASSAPGTSGPRNEQFF	TGTGCCAGCAGCGCCCCAGGGACTAGCGGGCCACGCAATGAGCAGTTCTTC
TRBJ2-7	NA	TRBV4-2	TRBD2	CASSQTRTSGIPFRGQYF	TGTGCCAGCAGCCAGACCCGGACTAGCGGGATACCTTTTCGTGGGCAGTACTTC
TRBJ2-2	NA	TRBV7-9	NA	CASRSAPLGGGELFF	TGTGCCAGCAGATCAGCCCCGCTTGGGGGCGGGGAGCTGTTTTTT
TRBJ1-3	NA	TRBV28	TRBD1	CASSPSTGNGNTIYF	TGTGCCAGCAGTCCATCGACAGGGAATGGAAACACCATATATTTT
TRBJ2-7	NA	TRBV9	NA	CASSVDRGTARYEQYF	TGTGCCAGCAGCGTAGATAGGGGGACTGCCCGCTACGAGCAGTACTTC
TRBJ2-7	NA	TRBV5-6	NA	CASSGTEYEQYF	TGTGCCAGTTCTGGGACGGAGTACGAGCAGTACTTC
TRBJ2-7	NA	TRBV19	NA	CASSMGGSSYEQYF	TGTGCCAGTAGTATGGGCGGAAGCTCCTACGAGCAGTACTTC
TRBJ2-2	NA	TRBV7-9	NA	CASSLAGNTGELFF	TGTGCCAGCAGCCTTGCAGGGAACACCGGGGAGCTGTTTTTT
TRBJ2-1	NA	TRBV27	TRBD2	CASRLLAGGYNEQFF	TGTGCCAGCAGACTCCTAGCGGGCGGCTACAATGAGCAGTTCTTC
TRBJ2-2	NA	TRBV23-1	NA	CASSPASGEIANTGELFF	TGCGCCAGCAGTCCTGCGTCCGGGGAAATCGCGAACACCGGGGAGCTGTTTTTT
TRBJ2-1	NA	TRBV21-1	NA	CASSKVGTRRSYNEQFF	TGTGCCAGCAGCAAAGTGGGGACTCGCAGATCCTACAATGAGCAGTTCTTC
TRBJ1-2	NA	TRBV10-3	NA	CAIRTVDGYTF	TGTGCCATCAGGACAGTGGATGGCTACACCTTC
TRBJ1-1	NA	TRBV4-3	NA	CASSQDWNTEAFF	TGCGCCAGCAGCCAAGACTGGAACACTGAAGCTTTCTTT
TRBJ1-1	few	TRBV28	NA	CASRQIRDTEAFF	TGTGCCAGCAGACAAATCAGGGACACTGAAGCTTTCTTT
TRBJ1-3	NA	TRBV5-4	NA	CASTTDEGGNTIYF	TGTGCCAGCACCACGGACGAGGGAGGAAACACCATATATTTT
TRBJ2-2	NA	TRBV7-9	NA	CASSLILPAGELFF	TGTGCCAGCAGCCTTATCCTACCCGCCGGGGAGCTGTTTTTT
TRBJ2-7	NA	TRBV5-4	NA	CASSEGPVSYEQYF	TGTGCCAGCAGCGAGGGACCGGTAAGCTACGAGCAGTACTTC
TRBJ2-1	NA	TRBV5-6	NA	CASSFQGSYNEQFF	TGTGCCAGCAGCTTTCAGGGTTCCTACAATGAGCAGTTCTTC
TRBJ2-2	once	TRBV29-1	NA	CSVGDQQGLNTGELFF	TGCAGCGTTGGGGACCAACAGGGCTTAAACACCGGGGAGCTGTTTTTT
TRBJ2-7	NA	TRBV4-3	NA	CASSQGVGTGYEQYF	TGCGCCAGCAGCCAAGGGGTGGGGACTGGCTACGAGCAGTACTTC
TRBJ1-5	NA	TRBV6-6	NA	CASSYEPPVQPQHF	TGTGCCAGCAGTTACGAGCCTCCTGTTCAGCCCCAGCATTTT
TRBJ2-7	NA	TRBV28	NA	CASSGDQVTIYEQYF	TGTGCCAGCAGTGGTGACCAGGTAACCATCTACGAGCAGTACTTC
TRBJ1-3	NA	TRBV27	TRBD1	CASSSGPGTGAGNTIYF	TGTGCCAGCAGTTCCGGTCCCGGGACAGGGGCTGGAAACACCATATATTTT
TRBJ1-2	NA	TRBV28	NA	CASSFKAAVVRANYGYTF	TGTGCCAGCAGTTTTAAAGCAGCGGTGGTTCGAGCTAACTATGGCTACACCTTC
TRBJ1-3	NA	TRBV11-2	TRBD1	CASSFSTGVFPGNTIYF	TGTGCCAGCAGCTTTTCCACAGGGGTGTTCCCTGGAAACACCATATATTTT
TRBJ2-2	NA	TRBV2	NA	CASSDRTARGELFF	TGTGCCAGCAGTGACAGAACAGCCAGGGGGGAGCTGTTTTTT
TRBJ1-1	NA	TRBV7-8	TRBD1	CASSLGGTGGSNTEAFF	TGTGCCAGCAGCTTAGGGGGGACAGGGGGCTCGAACACTGAAGCTTTCTTT
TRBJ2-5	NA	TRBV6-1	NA	CASAGGYETQYF	TGTGCCAGCGCAGGGGGGTACGAGACCCAGTACTTC
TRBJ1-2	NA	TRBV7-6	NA	CASSPRNVGRDGYTF	TGTGCCAGCAGCCCAAGGAATGTTGGTAGGGATGGCTACACCTTC
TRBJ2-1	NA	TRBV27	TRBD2	CASSLGTSGHNEQFF	TGTGCCAGCAGCCTTGGGACTAGCGGCCACAATGAGCAGTTCTTC
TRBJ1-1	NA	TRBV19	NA	CASSWGIPTGLPEAFF	TGTGCCAGTAGTTGGGGAATTCCGACAGGCCTCCCTGAAGCTTTCTTT
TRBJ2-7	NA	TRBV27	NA	CASSTLSTYEQYF	TGTGCCAGCAGTACCCTCTCCACCTACGAGCAGTACTTC
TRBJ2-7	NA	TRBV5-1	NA	CASSLRGGSYEQYF	TGCGCCAGCAGCCTGCGAGGTGGCTCCTACGAGCAGTACTTC
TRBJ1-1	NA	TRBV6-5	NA	CASSYSLRGTEAFF	TGTGCCAGCAGTTACTCGTTGAGGGGAACTGAAGCTTTCTTT
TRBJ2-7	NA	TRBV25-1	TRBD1	CASSGRQGSYEQYF	TGTGCCAGCAGTGGCCGACAGGGCTCCTACGAGCAGTACTTC
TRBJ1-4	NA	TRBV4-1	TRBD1	CASSLQNRGREKLFF	TGCGCCAGCAGCCTCCAAAACAGGGGACGTGAAAAACTGTTTTTT
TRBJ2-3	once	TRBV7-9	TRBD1	CASSIRGQGIPSSTDTQYF	TGTGCCAGCAGTATTAGGGGACAGGGTATTCCGTCTAGCACAGATACGCAGTATTTT
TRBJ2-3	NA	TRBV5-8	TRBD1	CASSFGQAGDTQYF	TGTGCCAGCAGCTTCGGACAGGCGGGAGATACGCAGTATTTT
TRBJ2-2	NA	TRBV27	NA	CASSWAAGNTGELFF	TGTGCCAGCAGTTGGGCAGCGGGTAACACCGGGGAGCTGTTTTTT
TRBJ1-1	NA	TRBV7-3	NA	CASSLTLVAYTEGPGNTEAFF	TGTGCCAGCAGCTTAACTCTCGTTGCCTATACAGAGGGCCCGGGGAACACTGAAGCTTTCTTT
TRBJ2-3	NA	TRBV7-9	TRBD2	CASSSVAGAGFTDTQYF	TGTGCCAGCAGCTCGGTAGCGGGAGCCGGATTCACAGATACGCAGTATTTT
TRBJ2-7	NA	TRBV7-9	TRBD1	CASSLTGTASYEQYF	TGTGCCAGCAGCTTGACCGGGACAGCGAGCTACGAGCAGTACTTC
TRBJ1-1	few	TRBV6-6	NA	CASIYGGSEAFF	TGTGCCAGCATCTACGGGGGGTCTGAAGCTTTCTTT
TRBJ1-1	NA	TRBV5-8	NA	CASSFFQRNTEAFF	TGTGCCAGCAGCTTTTTTCAGAGGAACACTGAAGCTTTCTTT
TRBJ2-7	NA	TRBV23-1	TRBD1	CASSQSTQGIHEQYF	TGCGCCAGCAGTCAATCGACACAGGGGATCCACGAGCAGTACTTC
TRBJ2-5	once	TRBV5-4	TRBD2	CASSWTSGDRETQYF	TGTGCCAGCAGCTGGACTAGCGGGGATAGAGAGACCCAGTACTTC
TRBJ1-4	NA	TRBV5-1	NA	CASSLSEGGANEKLFF	TGCGCCAGCAGCTTGTCTGAAGGGGGAGCTAATGAAAAACTGTTTTTT
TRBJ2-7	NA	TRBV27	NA	CASSPQKGEQYF	TGTGCCAGCAGTCCACAAAAAGGCGAGCAGTACTTC
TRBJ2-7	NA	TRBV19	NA	CASSIGEATEQYF	TGTGCCAGTAGTATTGGCGAGGCCACCGAGCAGTACTTC
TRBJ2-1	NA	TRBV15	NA	CATSSRLVHEQFF	TGTGCCACCAGCAGTCGACTGGTCCATGAGCAGTTCTTC
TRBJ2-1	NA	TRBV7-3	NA	CASSVAGGNEQFF	TGTGCCAGCAGCGTAGCCGGGGGCAATGAGCAGTTCTTC
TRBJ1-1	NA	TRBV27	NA	CASGGTEAFF	TGTGCCAGCGGGGGCACTGAAGCTTTCTTT